Presented here are 18 T cell receptor beta chains from one specimen sequenced in a study of identifying expanded T cells in peripheral blood. Profiled with immunoSEQ multiplex PCR; TCRdb holds only in-frame clones, not every one. The data show about 82,000 clones, over 85% seen once. Sequenced input: blood. The source is a person aged 18-70 years in good health.

The V and J genes are TRBV7-9 and TRBJ2-5, with 9 bases that match TRBD2. The CDR3 has 15 residues. Germline CDR1 SEHNR, CDR2 FQNEAQ (reference sequence). The J segment lost 5 bases and the V segment lost 2 bases, leaving 6 bases of the junction unmatched. The CDR3 sequence: CASSLPLAGRETQYF. The CDR3 DNA sequence: TGTGCCAGCAGCTTACCGCTAGCGGGGCGGGAGACCCAGTACTTC.

This clone was found a few times. The chain combines TRBV30 with TRBJ1-1; no clear D. The V end was cut by 0 bases, the J end by 1 base, with 6 bases between. This CDR3 spans 13 amino acids. Germline V gene data show CDR1 as GTSNPN and CDR2 as SVGIG (reference sequence). The CDR3 loop is CAWSVSRNTEAFF. CDR3 DNA: TGTGCCTGGAGTGTAAGCAGGAACACTGAAGCTTTCTTT.

This chain joins TRBV5-1 and TRBJ1-1; D is perhaps TRBD1 (5 bases). The CDR3 has 14 residues. V shed 7 bases and J shed 3 bases, with 16 bases lying between them. Germline-derived CDR1 and CDR2 are SGHRS and YFSETQ. CDR3 DNA sequence: TGCGCCAGCGTCGACCCGGGGGGTGACACTGAAGCTTTCTTT. Its translation is CASVDPGGDTEAFF.

V gene TRBV29-1 combines with J gene TRBJ2-2; 7 positions match TRBD1. CDR1 is SQVTM, CDR2 ANQGSEA, per germline. Losses at the gene ends were 7 bases for V and 4 bases for J; bases not matched to a gene: 12. There are 15 residues in the CDR3. Here the CDR3 reads CSARARDSFTGELFF. CDR3 nucleotides: TGCAGCGCCCGGGCCAGGGACAGCTTCACCGGGGAGCTGTTTTTT.

The chain has TRBV19 and TRBJ2-7; possible D gene TRBD1, 6 bases. Germline values: CDR1 LNHDA, CDR2 SQIVND (reference sequence). The CDR3 is made up of 15 amino acids. Trimming removed 1 base at V and 2 bases at J, with 12 bases between. CDR3 in DNA: TGTGCCAGTAGTATAGGACAGGTGCCCCCCTACGAGCAGTACTTC. Its translation is CASSIGQVPPYEQYF.

The chain uses TRBV5-6 and TRBJ1-2; D call uncertain. Germline CDR1 reads SGHDT; CDR2 reads YYEEEE. V was cut by 1 base and J by 1 base, with 8 bases left in between. CDR3 size: 14 residues. The CDR3 region has the DNA TGTGCCAGCAGCTTGCTAGGCGTTAACTATGGCTACACCTTC. It codes for CASSLLGVNYGYTF.

This chain connects TRBV11-1 to TRBJ1-1; the D gene is possibly TRBD1 (5 bases). The CDR3 has 16 amino acids. The germline V gene has CDR1 SGHAT and CDR2 FQDESV (reference sequence). The V and J ends lost 6 bases and 1 base respectively, with 18 bases between them. The CDR3 DNA reads TGTGCCAGCAGTCGTTGGGACGGGCATAGGAACACTGAAGCTTTCTTT. Its protein is CASSRWDGHRNTEAFF.

The V and J genes are TRBV9 and TRBJ2-2, with 11 bases fitting TRBD1. The CDR3 consists of 15 residues. After removal of 3 bases from V and 7 bases from J, the junction contained 5 bases not matched to a gene. CDR1 and CDR2 from the germline V gene are SGDLS and YYNGEE. CDR3 coding DNA: TGTGCCAGCAGCGCCACGGACAGGGGGCGCGGGGAGCTGTTTTTT. Protein product: CASSATDRGRGELFF.

The genes are TRBV7-9 and TRBJ2-3; 10 nucleotides align to TRBD2. V gave up 3 bases and J gave up 3 bases; unmatched junction bases: 12. The CDR3 has 18 residues. Germline CDR1 SEHNR, CDR2 FQNEAQ (reference sequence). The CDR3 DNA follows: TGTGCCAGCAGCTTTCTCCTTACTAGCGGGAAGGGAACAGATACGCAGTATTTT. Its protein product is CASSFLLTSGKGTDTQYF.

The J gene is TRBJ2-3, the V gene TRBV30, with D possibly being TRBD2 (5 bases). There are 17 residues in the CDR3. Germline CDR1 is GTSNPN and CDR2 is SVGIG (reference sequence). Trimming cost V 8 bases and J 0 bases, with 24 bases left between them. This CDR3 reads CASGSESLLPSTDTQYF. Here the CDR3 DNA reads TGTGCCAGCGGTAGCGAATCGTTACTCCCTAGCACAGATACGCAGTATTTT.

The rearrangement joins TRBV2 to TRBJ1-2; D might be TRBD1 (5 bases). V lost 1 base, J lost 7 bases, and 10 bases lay in between. The CDR3 runs to 13 residues. Germline CDR1 reads SNHLY; CDR2 reads FYNNEI. The CDR3 DNA reads as TGTGCCAGCAGTGAAGGAGCGGGGCCTGGCTACACCTTC. Residues: CASSEGAGPGYTF. Based on the CDR3 plus reference TRBV2 and TRBJ1-2, the full variable domain is EPEVTQTPSHQVTQMGQEVILRCVPISNHLYFYWYRQILGQKVEFLVSFYNNEISEKSEIFDDQFSVERPDGSNFTLKIRSTKLEDSAMYFCASSEGAGPGYTFGSGTRLTVV.

The CDR3 is CASSSYRGEDYGYTF. The CDR3, as DNA: TGTGCCAGCAGCTCCTACAGGGGCGAGGACTATGGCTACACCTTC. The V gene is TRBV7-8, the J gene TRBJ1-2, with 7 positions matching TRBD1. This CDR3 has 15 amino acids. The junction had 8 bases not matched to a gene; V was cut back by 4 bases and J by 3 bases. CDR1 is SGHVS and CDR2 is FQNEAQ in the germline V gene.

The V call is TRBV7-6, the J call TRBJ2-3; TRBD2 matches 14 bases. The CDR3 has 16 residues. Germline V CDR1 and CDR2: SGHVS, FNYEAQ. The V gene end was trimmed by 0 bases and the J gene end by 6 bases; junction bases not matched to a gene: 2. The CDR3 loop is CASSLATSGRVDTQYF. CDR3 bases: TGTGCCAGCAGCTTAGCGACTAGCGGGAGGGTTGATACGCAGTATTTT.

The table lists this clone with a count of one. The rearrangement joins TRBV2 to TRBJ1-5; D is unclear. CDR1 is SNHLY and CDR2 is FYNNEI in the germline V gene. This CDR3 contains 14 residues. The V and J ends lost 8 bases and 3 bases respectively, with 14 bases between them. CDR3 sequence reads: CASHPGGFNQPQHF. The CDR3 DNA reads as TGTGCCAGCCACCCAGGCGGCTTCAATCAGCCCCAGCATTTT.

The rearrangement links TRBV5-1 to TRBJ2-7; D is unclear. This CDR3 is 15 amino acids long. Trimming took off 0 bases at V and 4 bases at J, with 14 bases between the two ends. Germline V gene sequence: CDR1 SGHRS, CDR2 YFSETQ. DNA for the CDR3: TGCGCCAGCAGCTTGGGGGTACAGAAAAATTACGAGCAGTACTTC. Protein product: CASSLGVQKNYEQYF.

The chain recombines TRBV2 with TRBJ2-7; 8 bases line up with TRBD1. CDR1 is SNHLY and CDR2 is FYNNEI in the germline V gene. There are 15 residues in the CDR3. The ends lost 3 bases at V and 7 bases at J; junction bases unmatched: 11. The CDR3 DNA reads TGTGCCAGCAGTGACCGACAGGGGATATCTGGGGAGCAGTACTTC. Amino acid sequence: CASSDRQGISGEQYF.

This chain connects TRBV30 to TRBJ1-2, with a possible D match to TRBD1 (5 bases). In germline, CDR1 is GTSNPN, CDR2 SVGIG (reference sequence). The V and J ends lost 7 bases and 4 bases respectively, with 16 bases between them. This CDR3 has 13 residues. CDR3 sequence (DNA): TGTGCCTACCAGCCGGCAGGGAGCTATGGCTACACCTTC. Its protein product is CAYQPAGSYGYTF.

The chain uses TRBV27 and TRBJ2-5; 7 nucleotides agree with TRBD2. V lost 1 base to trimming and J lost 5 bases; unmatched junction nucleotides: 16. Germline V gene lookup returns CDR1 MNHEY and CDR2 SMNVEV (reference sequence). The CDR3 contains 18 residues. CDR3 coding DNA: TGTGCCAGCAGTTTATACGGCGGGAGTTTTATTGGGCGGGAGACCCAGTACTTC. Protein sequence: CASSLYGGSFIGRETQYF.